What follows describes a single T cell receptor (beta chain). The sample originates from a study of OX40 agonist ivuxolimab in advanced cancers. Clones were read by immunoSEQ multiplex PCR, and TCRdb kept only the in-frame ones, dropping some. The profile shows 58,000 or so clones, around 83% of them singletons. The CDR3 has 10 residues. V lost 5 bases to trimming and J lost 8 bases, with 9 bases between them. Germline lookup yields CDR1 DFQATT and CDR2 SNEGSKA (reference sequence). The receptor comes from an adult with an advanced solid tumor such as melanoma, head and neck, liver or kidney cancer. This specimen was CD4+ or CD8+ T cells sorted from blood, taken in a trial of the OX40 agonist ivuxolimab. This chain uses TRBV20-1 with TRBJ1-2, with D perhaps matching TRBD1 (6 bases). In DNA form, the CDR3 reads TGCAGTGCTTCAGGGGTAGGCTACACCTTC. Its translation: CSASGVGYTF.